The 7 T cell receptor beta chains reported below all come from one sample, sequenced in a study of memory CD4+ T cells and cytomegalovirus serostatus. Here immunoSEQ multiplex PCR was the method, and the copy in TCRdb shows in-frame clones only, minus some. The sample carries about 92,000 clones, 80% recorded once. The sort gate was single viable CD3+CD4+CD8-CD45RO+ cells for memory CD4+ T cells. The sample consisted of memory CD4+ T cells from blood. The receptors stem from an adult in good health and CMV-seropositive.

This clone was counted a single time. V gene TRBV30 combines with J gene TRBJ1-5, with D tentatively TRBD1 (6 bases). The CDR3 length is 13 residues. The germline V gene has CDR1 GTSNPN and CDR2 SVGIG (reference sequence). The V end lost 1 base, the J end lost 4 bases, and 8 bases lay between the germline ends. DNA of the CDR3: TGTGCCTGGAGTGAACAGGGAAATCAGCCCCAGCATTTT. It encodes CAWSEQGNQPQHF.

The rearrangement links TRBV9 to TRBJ1-3; no clear D gene. The V end lost 0 bases, the J end lost 2 bases, and 9 bases lay between the germline ends. The V gene's germline CDR1 is SGDLS and CDR2 YYNGEE. The CDR3 has 15 amino acids. The CDR3 spells CASSVATPPGNTIYF. CDR3 DNA: TGTGCCAGCAGCGTAGCTACACCTCCTGGAAACACCATATATTTT.

This clone was seen only a few times. The rearrangement uses TRBV7-2 and TRBJ2-1; 8 nucleotides match TRBD2. CDR1 and CDR2 from the germline V gene are SGHTA and FQGNSA. CDR3 length: 14 residues. V lost 4 bases to trimming and J lost 9 bases; unmatched junction nucleotides: 8. CDR3 DNA: TGTGCCAGCAGCTCACGGGGGACTAGGACTGAGCAGTTCTTC. It is translated as CASSSRGTRTEQFF.

The chain is built from TRBV10-3 and TRBJ2-2; D is uncertain. This CDR3 is built from 13 residues. V shed 5 bases and J shed 0 bases, with 4 bases lying between them. CDR1 and CDR2 from the germline V gene are ENHRY and SYGVKD. Written as DNA, the CDR3 is TGTGCCATCAGTTCGACGAACACCGGGGAGCTGTTTTTT. Translated, it gives CAISSTNTGELFF.

The rearrangement uses TRBV6-6 and TRBJ1-5; 11 positions match TRBD1. Looked up from germline, CDR1 is MNHNY and CDR2 is SVGAGI (reference sequence). V gave up 6 bases and J gave up 8 bases; unmatched junction bases: 9. The CDR3 is made up of 15 amino acids. CDR3 sequence: CASSLGQGGMEPQHF. The CDR3 DNA follows: TGTGCCAGCAGCCTGGGACAGGGGGGCATGGAGCCCCAGCATTTT.

This clone was detected only once. The rearrangement uses TRBV6-5 and TRBJ1-4; 9 bases match TRBD1. The V gene's germline CDR1 is MNHEY and CDR2 SVGAGI. V dropped 2 bases and J dropped 7; count of bases not matched to a gene: 2. The CDR3 loop spans 14 amino acids. CDR3 sequence reads: CASSYGTGTEKLFF. The CDR3 region has the DNA TGTGCCAGCAGTTACGGGACAGGGACTGAAAAACTGTTTTTT.

The rearrangement joins TRBV9 to TRBJ1-2; 9 nucleotides line up with TRBD1. V lost 2 bases and J lost 2; bases outside the gene matches: 4. This CDR3 is 15 amino acids long. Per the germline V gene, CDR1 is SGDLS and CDR2 is YYNGEE. CDR3 protein: CASSVGQGYNYGYTF. Written as DNA, the CDR3 is TGTGCCAGCAGCGTGGGACAGGGATACAACTATGGCTACACCTTC.